This is a list of T cell receptor beta chains from one sample in a study of long-term antiretroviral therapy in people with HIV. Method: immunoSEQ multiplex PCR; TCRdb's copy keeps in-frame clones and lacks some. The sample yields more than 45,000 clones, under 90% seen once. Sequences were derived from unsorted PBMCs, sampled 0.8 years after starting antiretroviral therapy. The receptors were sampled from a young woman with HIV. The conserved cysteine and the conserved F or W are not part of the CDR3 here. D genes are given only for firm matches.

D: TRBD2; V: TRBV11-2; CDR3: ASSQGLDNEQF
D: TRBD2; V: TRBV19; CDR3: ASSILAGEMYEQY
D: TRBD2; V: TRBV23-1; CDR3: ASSPHPPSGRVEQY
D: TRBD2; V: TRBV6-5; CDR3: ASSPGSGGPGQF
D: .; V: TRBV28; CDR3: ASRAQETQY
D: .; V: TRBV19; CDR3: ASSRVGGSLDTGELF
D: .; V: TRBV5-6; CDR3: ASSSGIRSGYT
D: TRBD2; V: TRBV18; CDR3: ASSPASGSVPDTQY
D: .; V: TRBV19; CDR3: ASSIGVYEQY
D: .; V: TRBV13; CDR3: ASSLYQETQY
D: .; V: TRBV7-9; CDR3: ASSRSYEQY
D: TRBD1; V: TRBV7-9; CDR3: ASSKTGLTGELF
D: .; V: TRBV7-9; CDR3: ASSLENQPQH
D: TRBD2; V: TRBV5-1; CDR3: ASSIPGLAPYEQY